This TCR beta chain originates from a study of blood T cells in healthy people across ages. Concerning this clonotype: Its specificity is unknown.

Whole-study results and caveats: Without sorted subsets, naive and antigen-experienced compartments could not be conclusively compared.

Using a J-beta primer mix together with a sample-barcoded 5' primer, a second PCR was run for roughly 6 to 12 cycles. TCRdb reprocessed the 5' RACE reads with MiXCR, giving one entry per CDR3 protein. The table shows under 1,100,000 distinct CDR3 sequences, with under 30% occurring only once. The CDR3 spans 14 residues. V lost 3 bases to trimming and J lost 2 bases, with 12 bases between them. Germline V CDR1 and CDR2: SGDLS, YYNGEE. The same data also went into a second study, on T cells of mothers and their children.

Sequencing was done on a sample of blood. The chain combines TRBV9 with TRBJ2-7; TRBD1 or TRBD2 may be the D gene (5 bases each). The clonotype was recovered from a girl aged 2-15 years in good health. DNA of the CDR3: TGTGCCAGCAGCGCGCTCGGGGACCCCTACGAGCAGTACTTC. It specifies CASSALGDPYEQYF.